A single TCR beta chain is shown here with its context. This entry belongs to a study of T cell responses to AZD1222 COVID-19 vaccine. Per germline, CDR1 KGHDR and CDR2 SFDVKD. This CDR3 spans 14 amino acids. V shed 3 bases and J shed 6 bases, with 12 bases lying between them. Here immunoSEQ multiplex PCR was the method, and the copy in TCRdb shows in-frame clones only, minus some. The sample has around 140,000 clones, about 90% seen once. The TCR sequence derives from an adult who received the AZD1222 COVID-19 vaccine. This chain links TRBV24-1 with TRBJ2-3; TRBD2 might be the D (5 bases). Sequenced material: peripheral blood, taken 28 days after the second AZD1222 dose. The CDR3, as DNA: TGTGCCACCAGTGATCCCCCGCCGGGGGATACGCAGTATTTT. This encodes CATSDPPPGDTQYF.